The 31 T cell receptor beta chains presented below share a single source sample, sequenced in a study of blood T cell repertoires in COVID-19. The repertoire was sequenced with immunoSEQ multiplex PCR; TCRdb's copy has only in-frame clones and lacks some. This table holds 35,000 to 45,000 clones, 75% to 90% found once. Sequenced sample: peripheral blood. The receptor source for this set is a human donor in a cohort sampled during active COVID-19.

This clone was found a few times. This CDR3 reads CASSLSTGGETQYF. The CDR3 coding sequence is TGTGCCAGCAGCTTGTCGACGGGGGGCGAGACCCAGTACTTC. The genes are TRBV5-4 and TRBJ2-5, with D perhaps matching TRBD2 (7 bases). The germline CDR1 and CDR2 sequences are SGHNT and YYREEE (reference sequence). This CDR3 region has 14 residues. V lost 1 base and J lost 5, with 12 bases in between.

The rearrangement uses TRBV7-9 and TRBJ2-3, with TRBD1 matching 12 bases. With V trimmed by 6 bases and J by 4 bases, 5 bases remained unmatched. The germline gives CDR1 SEHNR, CDR2 FQNEAQ (reference sequence). The CDR3 consists of 15 residues. Here the CDR3 DNA reads TGTGCCAGCAGGGCCGGGACAGGGGGCTCAGATACGCAGTATTTT. Encoded protein: CASRAGTGGSDTQYF.

The CDR3 region has the DNA TGTGCCAGCAGCTTACAGGACAGGGGGTATGGCTACACCTTC. Amino acids: CASSLQDRGYGYTF. The J gene is TRBJ1-2, the V gene TRBV7-2, with 10 bases lining up with TRBD1. V lost 2 bases and J lost 5; bases outside the gene matches: 2. Germline V lookup: CDR1 SGHTA, CDR2 FQGNSA. There are 14 residues in the CDR3.

The gene calls are TRBV3-1 (or the pseudogene TRBV3-2) and TRBJ2-3, with TRBD1 as a possible D gene (5 bases). The V and J ends lost 1 base and 1 base respectively, with 15 bases between them. This CDR3 region has 17 residues. Germline CDR1 LGHDT, CDR2 YNNKEL (reference sequence). Here the CDR3 DNA reads TGTGCCAGCAGCCAAGCAGGGCTCCAGAAAGGCACAGATACGCAGTATTTT. Amino acid sequence: CASSQAGLQKGTDTQYF.

The chain carries TRBV2 and TRBJ2-2; 13 positions match TRBD2. V shed 6 bases, J shed 5 bases, and the junction held 9 bases outside the gene matches. Germline V lookup: CDR1 SNHLY, CDR2 FYNNEI. The CDR3 has 17 amino acids. CDR3 sequence reads: CASRRWTSGSGTGELFF. In DNA form, the CDR3 reads TGTGCCAGCAGGCGGTGGACTAGCGGGAGTGGTACCGGGGAGCTGTTTTTT.

The genes are TRBV7-2 and TRBJ1-3; D possibly corresponds to TRBD1 (6 bases). There are 15 residues in the CDR3. Trimming removed 1 base at V and 3 bases at J, with 10 bases between. CDR1 is SGHTA, CDR2 FQGNSA, per germline. CDR3 in amino acids: CASSLVATGGNTIYF. CDR3 in DNA: TGTGCCAGCAGCTTAGTCGCGACAGGTGGAAACACCATATATTTT.

This clone was seen just once. CDR3 sequence: CSVVVSRGRHSEAFF. CDR3 bases: TGCAGCGTTGTGGTCAGCAGGGGCCGTCACTCTGAAGCTTTCTTT. The V and J genes are TRBV29-1 and TRBJ1-1, with D possibly matching TRBD1 (6 bases). The CDR3 totals 15 residues. In germline, CDR1 is SQVTM, CDR2 ANQGSEA. Deletions cut 4 bases from V and 6 bases from J, with 21 bases between.

The chain recombines TRBV6-5 with TRBJ2-3, with D possibly matching TRBD1 (6 bases). CDR1 is MNHEY and CDR2 is SVGAGI in the germline V gene. The CDR3 sequence is 16 residues long. The V end lost 4 bases, the J end lost 3 bases, and 17 bases lay between the germline ends. For the CDR3, the DNA is TGTGCCAGCAGTTCAGGGACACGGGGTGGAACAGATACGCAGTATTTT. It is translated as CASSSGTRGGTDTQYF.

The chain is built from TRBV7-2 and TRBJ2-1, with 7 bases lining up with TRBD1. Looked up from germline, CDR1 is SGHTA and CDR2 is FQGNSA. This CDR3 is 13 amino acids long. V gave up 6 bases and J gave up 8 bases; unmatched junction bases: 7. The CDR3 DNA reads TGTGCCAGCAGACGGACAGGTTTCGATGAGCAGTTCTTC. It codes for CASRRTGFDEQFF.

This clone turned up a few times. Within the sample, other DNA sequences also encode this same CDR3. The chain uses TRBV9 and TRBJ1-5; D is unresolved. The CDR3 is made up of 14 amino acids. Per germline, CDR1 SGDLS and CDR2 YYNGEE. The V end was cut by 0 bases, the J end by 0 bases, with 4 bases between. CDR3 sequence (DNA): TGTGCCAGCAGCGTAGACGGTAGCAATCAGCCCCAGCATTTT. It yields the protein CASSVDGSNQPQHF. Together with reference TRBV9 and TRBJ1-5, the CDR3 gives the full variable domain: DSGVTQTPKHLITATGQRVTLRCSPRSGDLSVYWYQQSLDQGLQFLIQYYNGEERAKGNILERFSAQQFPDLHSELNLSSLELGDSALYFCASSVDGSNQPQHFGDGTRLSIL.

This clone has just one count. The rearrangement links TRBV29-1 to TRBJ2-1; the match to TRBD2 covers 8 bases. Germline V gives CDR1 SQVTM, CDR2 ANQGSEA. The CDR3 extends over 16 amino acids. V lost 1 base and J lost 0; bases outside the gene matches: 5. CDR3: CSVEGTLAGSYNEQFF. The CDR3 DNA reads TGCAGCGTTGAAGGCACTCTAGCGGGCTCCTACAATGAGCAGTTCTTC.

The chain uses TRBV27 and TRBJ1-2; 9 positions agree with TRBD1. The germline V gene has CDR1 MNHEY and CDR2 SMNVEV (reference sequence). With V trimmed by 5 bases and J by 2 bases, 9 bases remained unmatched. The CDR3 loop spans 16 amino acids. The CDR3 region is CASSPLEGTGNYGYTF. CDR3 DNA: TGTGCCAGCAGTCCCTTGGAGGGGACAGGGAACTATGGCTACACCTTC.

This sequence joins TRBV2 and TRBJ2-3, with 14 bases aligning to TRBD2. CDR1 SNHLY and CDR2 FYNNEI come from the germline V gene. CDR3 length: 15 amino acids. The J segment lost 7 bases and the V segment lost 6 bases, leaving 6 bases of the junction unmatched. DNA for the CDR3: TGTGCCAGCAGGCCGGGACTAGCGGGAGTTAATACGCAGTATTTT. Its translation: CASRPGLAGVNTQYF.

The chain employs TRBV5-1 and TRBJ1-2; unclear D gene. The CDR3 is 15 amino acids. Deletions cut 1 base from V and 7 bases from J, with 17 bases between. Germline lookup yields CDR1 SGHRS and CDR2 YFSETQ. The CDR3 sequence is CASSLTSRNGPGYTF. The DNA of the CDR3 is TGCGCCAGCAGCTTGACTTCGCGAAATGGGCCTGGCTACACCTTC.

This clone was detected a few times. This chain joins TRBV24-1 and TRBJ2-5; D possibly corresponds to TRBD1 (5 bases). V shed 5 bases and J shed 1 base, with 10 bases lying between them. Germline V gene lookup returns CDR1 KGHDR and CDR2 SFDVKD. The CDR3 loop spans 14 amino acids. The CDR3 here is CATSAGQGQETQYF. The DNA of the CDR3 is TGTGCCACCAGTGCTGGGCAGGGCCAAGAGACCCAGTACTTC.

The chain has TRBV5-1 and TRBJ2-7; 9 bases agree with TRBD1. The germline gives CDR1 SGHRS, CDR2 YFSETQ. J was trimmed by 6 bases and V by 4 bases; bases with no gene match: 14. The CDR3 has 16 residues. The CDR3 loop reads CASSETSGTGPSEQYF. The CDR3 coding sequence is TGCGCCAGCAGCGAAACCTCCGGGACAGGGCCATCCGAGCAGTACTTC.

The chain uses TRBV27 and TRBJ1-2; 9 bases agree with TRBD1. Trimming at V came to 5 bases and at J to 1 base, leaving 14 bases not matched to a gene. Looked up from germline, CDR1 is MNHEY and CDR2 is SMNVEV (reference sequence). This CDR3 spans 18 amino acids. CDR3 bases: TGTGCCAGCAGTCGCGGGGACAGGGTCAAGCCAAGTAACTATGGCTACACCTTC. Protein product: CASSRGDRVKPSNYGYTF.

The chain joins TRBV20-1 to TRBJ2-1, with no clear D. V shed 3 bases and J shed 0 bases, with 9 bases lying between them. The length of the CDR3 is 14 residues. Germline values: CDR1 DFQATT, CDR2 SNEGSKA (reference sequence). The CDR3 reads CSASNPSSYNEQFF. The CDR3 DNA follows: TGCAGTGCTAGTAATCCGAGCTCCTACAATGAGCAGTTCTTC.

The rearrangement joins TRBV5-1 to TRBJ1-6; D perhaps matches TRBD1 (6 bases). Trimming pared 5 bases from V and 6 bases from J, leaving 12 bases between. The germline V gene has CDR1 SGHRS and CDR2 YFSETQ. The CDR3 is made up of 14 amino acids. The CDR3 region has the DNA TGCGCCAGCAGTATACAGGGAATTAATTCACCCCTCCACTTT. It is translated as CASSIQGINSPLHF.

This clone turned up a few times. The same CDR3 can be traced to other DNA sequences in this sample. V and J are TRBV2 and TRBJ1-5; 8 bases align to TRBD1. The V segment lost 5 bases and the J segment 3 bases; nucleotides outside the gene matches: 3. The CDR3 spans 14 residues. Germline values: CDR1 SNHLY, CDR2 FYNNEI. In DNA form, the CDR3 reads TGTGCCAGCAGTCCGGACAGGGACAATCAGCCCCAGCATTTT. It translates to CASSPDRDNQPQHF.

The V and J genes are TRBV7-8 and TRBJ2-1; 10 bases align to TRBD2. The CDR3 runs 15 residues. The V gene's germline CDR1 is SGHVS and CDR2 FQNEAQ. Trimming at V came to 2 bases and at J to 2 bases, leaving 0 bases not matched to a gene. The CDR3 loop reads CASSLTSGTYNEQFF. CDR3 coding DNA: TGTGCCAGCAGCTTAACTAGCGGGACCTACAATGAGCAGTTCTTC. The full variable domain, in which reference TRBV7-8 and TRBJ2-1 provide the parts outside the CDR3, is GAGVSQSPRYKVAKRGQDVALRCDPISGHVSLFWYQQALGQGPEFLTYFQNEAQLDKSGLPSDRFFAERPEGSVSTLKIQRTQQEDSAVYLCASSLTSGTYNEQFFGPGTRLTVL.

CDR3 in amino acids: CASSFVQGRNEQYF. For the CDR3, the DNA is TGTGCCAGCAGTTTTGTACAGGGGAGAAACGAGCAGTACTTC. V is TRBV28 and J is TRBJ2-7; 7 bases fit TRBD1. The V and J ends lost 3 bases and 5 bases, in that order; junction bases with no gene match: 7. Germline V CDR1 and CDR2: MDHEN, SYDVKM. This CDR3 has 14 amino acids. The whole variable domain, remainder taken from reference TRBV28 and TRBJ2-7, is DVKVTQSSRYLVKRTGEKVFLECVQDMDHENMFWYRQDPGLGLRLIYFSYDVKMKEKGDIPEGYSVSREKKERFSLILESASTNQTSMYLCASSFVQGRNEQYFGPGTRLTVT.

This rearrangement joins TRBV3-1 (or the pseudogene TRBV3-2) to TRBJ2-2, with D possibly TRBD2 on 6 matching bases. In germline, CDR1 is LGHDT, CDR2 YNNKEL (reference sequence). This CDR3 comprises 15 residues. V was clipped by 3 bases and J by 7 bases, with 15 bases between them. In DNA form, the CDR3 reads TGTGCCAGCAGCCAGGCGACTAGGGGAGACGGGGAGCTGTTTTTT. Translated, it gives CASSQATRGDGELFF.

The chain carries TRBV7-8 and TRBJ2-1; 11 positions match TRBD2. V lost 5 bases, J lost 7 bases, and 10 bases stayed unmatched. The CDR3 covers 16 residues. Germline V gene data show CDR1 as SGHVS and CDR2 as FQNEAQ. The CDR3 sequence: CASSLLAGGPLNEQFF. In DNA, the CDR3 is TGTGCCAGCAGCCTCTTAGCGGGAGGGCCTCTAAATGAGCAGTTCTTC.

The chain combines TRBV5-6 with TRBJ1-4, with a possible D match to TRBD1 (5 bases). Germline-derived CDR1 and CDR2 are SGHDT and YYEEEE. This CDR3 has 15 residues. The ends were cut back, 0 bases at V and 7 bases at J, with 13 bases in the middle. CDR3 sequence: CASSLAGGSAEKLFF. CDR3 nucleotides: TGTGCCAGCAGCTTGGCCGGGGGGTCGGCTGAAAAACTGTTTTTT.

This chain joins TRBV28 and TRBJ2-7, with 14 nucleotides matching TRBD2. The V segment lost 6 bases and the J segment 3 bases; nucleotides outside the gene matches: 13. Looked up from germline, CDR1 is MDHEN and CDR2 is SYDVKM. CDR3 length equals 18 residues. The CDR3 coding sequence is TGTGCCAGCAGAGGCGCCCCCGGGACTAGCGGGGGATACTACGAGCAGTACTTC. The encoded protein is CASRGAPGTSGGYYEQYF.

This rearrangement joins TRBV20-1 to TRBJ1-2, with unresolved D. This CDR3 spans 11 amino acids. With 3 bases removed from V and 9 bases from J, the gap between germline ends came to 11 bases. CDR1 and CDR2 from the germline V gene are DFQATT and SNEGSKA (reference sequence). The CDR3 is CSARVSGSYTF. The CDR3 nucleotides read TGCAGTGCTAGGGTCTCGGGGAGCTACACCTTC.

This CDR3 is CASSLPGETEAFF. CDR3 DNA sequence: TGTGCCAGCAGTCTACCCGGAGAAACAGAAGCTTTCTTT. The chain combines TRBV6-5 with TRBJ1-1, with D unclear. This CDR3 contains 13 residues. The V end was cut by 5 bases, the J end by 8 bases, with 15 bases between. Germline V gene data show CDR1 as MNHEY and CDR2 as SVGAGI.

The chain employs TRBV24-1 and TRBJ1-5; possibly TRBD1 for D (6 bases). V gave up 6 bases and J gave up 0 bases, with 17 bases separating them. CDR1 KGHDR and CDR2 SFDVKD come from the germline V gene. CDR3 length equals 17 residues. CDR3 bases: TGTGCCACCAGTAGGGGGGGAGGACAGATTAGCAATCAGCCCCAGCATTTT. It codes for CATSRGGGQISNQPQHF.

This chain joins TRBV9 and TRBJ1-1; 7 nucleotides align to TRBD1. The CDR3 loop spans 16 amino acids. Germline values: CDR1 SGDLS, CDR2 YYNGEE. The V segment lost 0 bases and the J segment 4 bases; nucleotides outside the gene matches: 9. CDR3 sequence: CASSVVGQGGRTEAFF. The CDR3 nucleotides read TGTGCCAGCAGCGTAGTGGGGCAGGGGGGTCGCACTGAAGCTTTCTTT.

The rearrangement joins TRBV6-5 to TRBJ2-5; possible D gene TRBD1, 6 bases. Germline CDR1 MNHEY, CDR2 SVGAGI. V was clipped by 6 bases and J by 5 bases, with 10 bases between them. This CDR3 region has 12 residues. Written as DNA, the CDR3 is TGTGCCAGCAGACAGGGTTGGGAGACCCAGTACTTC. Amino acids: CASRQGWETQYF.